The 4 T cell receptor beta chains presented below share a single source sample, sequenced in a study of CD8+ T cells in alopecia areata. This sample's treatment: oral pan-JAK inhibitor, 5-10 mg twice daily. It was cDNA, reverse transcribed from extracted RNA, that served as the sequencing template. The method was immunoSEQ multiplex PCR; TCRdb's version includes in-frame clones alone and lacks a portion of them. The sample has approximately 100,000 clones; 85% to 90% are singletons. Here the sequenced sample was CD8+ T cells sorted from blood, taken at week 34, from a patient treated with tofacitinib. All receptors derive from a human donor with alopecia areata.

The rearrangement links TRBV11-2 to TRBJ1-1; no reliable D call. The CDR3 totals 14 residues. Germline V lookup: CDR1 SGHAT, CDR2 FQNNGV. The ends were cut back, 1 base at V and 1 base at J, with 7 bases in the middle. DNA for the CDR3: TGTGCCAGCAGCTTAGTGTCAGGGAACACTGAAGCTTTCTTT. Amino acid sequence: CASSLVSGNTEAFF. The complete variable domain, with remaining parts taken from reference TRBV11-2 and TRBJ1-1, reads EAGVAQSPRYKIIEKRQSVAFWCNPISGHATLYWYQQILGQGPKLLIQFQNNGVVDDSQLPKDRFSAERLKGVDSTLKIQPAKLEDSAVYLCASSLVSGNTEAFFGQGTRLTVV.

This clone was seen just once. The chain links TRBV5-4 to TRBJ2-7; 8 bases are shared with TRBD1. This CDR3 contains 15 residues. The germline CDR1 and CDR2 sequences are SGHNT and YYREEE (reference sequence). Unmatched junction bases numbered 4, after V lost 0 bases and J lost 2 bases. In nucleotides, the CDR3 is TGTGCCAGCAGCTTGGAGGGACAGGACCCCTACGAGCAGTACTTC. It specifies CASSLEGQDPYEQYF.

This sequence joins TRBV6-5 and TRBJ2-7; D gene ambiguous. The CDR3 length is 11 residues. The germline V and J ends were trimmed by 3 bases and 3 bases, with 3 bases remaining between them. CDR1 is MNHEY, CDR2 SVGAGI, per germline. The CDR3 spells CASSYDYEQYF. Here the CDR3 DNA reads TGTGCCAGCAGTTATGACTACGAGCAGTACTTC.

V is TRBV18 and J is TRBJ1-2, with a tentative D call TRBD1 (5 bases). CDR1 and CDR2 from the germline V gene are KGHSH and LQKENI. CDR3 length: 16 residues. V lost 0 bases and J 2 bases, leaving 13 bases between the germline ends. The CDR3 here is CASSPPWVTANYGYTF. CDR3 in DNA: TGTGCCAGCTCACCACCGTGGGTGACAGCGAACTATGGCTACACCTTC.